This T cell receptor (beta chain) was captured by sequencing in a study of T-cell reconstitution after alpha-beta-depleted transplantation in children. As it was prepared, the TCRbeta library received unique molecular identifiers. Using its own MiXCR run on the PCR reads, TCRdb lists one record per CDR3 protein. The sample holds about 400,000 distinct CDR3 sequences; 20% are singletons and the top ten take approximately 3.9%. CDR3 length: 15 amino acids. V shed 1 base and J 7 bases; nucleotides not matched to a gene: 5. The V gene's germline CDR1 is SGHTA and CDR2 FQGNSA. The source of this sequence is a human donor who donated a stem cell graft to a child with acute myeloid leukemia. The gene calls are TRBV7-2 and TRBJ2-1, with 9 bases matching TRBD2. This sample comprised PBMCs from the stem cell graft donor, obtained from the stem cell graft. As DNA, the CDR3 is TGTGCCAGCAGCTTAGTAGCGGGAGCAATGAATGAGCAGTTCTTC. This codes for CASSLVAGAMNEQFF.